This record concerns one T cell receptor (beta chain) sequence. TCRdb's table, derived via immunoSEQ multiplex PCR, lists solely in-frame clones and lacks some. Of a few hundred thousand clones in the sample, approximately 90% were seen once. This CDR3 has 15 amino acids. With 5 bases clipped from V and 2 bases from J, the junction kept 7 bases outside the gene matches. From germline, CDR1 is SGHAT and CDR2 FQNNGV. This sample was included in a study of control samples from healthy donors and cancer patients. Sequencing was done on a sample of PBMCs. The J gene is TRBJ1-2, the V gene TRBV11-2; the match to TRBD1 covers 8 bases. This receptor was obtained from a middle-aged man with head and neck cancer. The DNA of the CDR3 is TGTGCCAGCAGCACTCCCGGGACAGGCAACTATGGCTACACCTTC. This sequence encodes CASSTPGTGNYGYTF.